Listed below are T cell receptor beta chains from one sample, sequenced in a study of human T cells and chemical hapten exposure. Via MiXCR, TCRdb re-called the RACE reads, giving one row per CDR3 protein. The table includes nearly 80,000 distinct CDR3 sequences, approximately 10% detected once. Sequencing was performed on whole blood, taken in connection with sensitization to the hapten diphenylcyclopropenone (DPC). These receptors all stem from a woman aged 50 to 60 with alopecia areata. Some clones in this sample may be carry-over from other donors' samples. Both conserved end residues are part of each CDR3. Fields, in order: J gene, D gene, clone size, V gene, CDR3 DNA, CDR3 protein. A D gene is named only where the DNA matches it firmly. Only some rows state a clone size, as once, few, many or a class for expanded clones.

>TRBJ2-1|TRBD2|many|TRBV6-2/TRBV6-3
TGTGCCAGCAGTTACCAGGGCGGGAGGAATGAGCAGTTCTTC
CASSYQGGRNEQFF
>TRBJ2-7|-|few|TRBV19
TGTGCCAGTAGTATAGCACTATACTACGAGCAGTACTTC
CASSIALYYEQYF
>TRBJ2-3|-|-|TRBV7-3
TGTGCCAGCAGCCAAAATCCAGGGAGCACAGATACGCAGTATTTT
CASSQNPGSTDTQYF
>TRBJ2-7|TRBD1|few|TRBV18
TGTGCCAGCTCACCTCTGAACAGGGGCTTTGGCGAGCAGTACTTC
CASSPLNRGFGEQYF
>TRBJ2-7|TRBD2|-|TRBV18
TGTGCCAGCTCACCCAGTCGGGGGAGGGCCTACGAGCAGTACTTC
CASSPSRGRAYEQYF
>TRBJ2-7|TRBD2|many|TRBV27
TGTGCCAGCAGAGACCCTGCGCGGGAGGGGTACGAGCAGTACTTC
CASRDPAREGYEQYF
>TRBJ2-3|-|few|TRBV18
TGTGCCAGCTCACCACGACTGTCAGATACGCAGTATTTT
CASSPRLSDTQYF
>TRBJ2-7|TRBD1|-|TRBV29-1
TGCAGCGCCAGGACAGGGCGAAGTCACGAGCAGTACTTC
CSARTGRSHEQYF
>TRBJ1-2|-|many|TRBV20-1
TGCAGTGCTAGACAGGGAAGCTATGGCTACACCTTC
CSARQGSYGYTF
>TRBJ1-1|-|few|TRBV7-8
TGTGCCAGCAGCGACTACAGGGATACTGAAGCTTTCTTT
CASSDYRDTEAFF
>TRBJ2-7|-|many|TRBV11-2
TGTGCCAGCAGCTTAGATCATGGACAGACCTACGAGCAGTACTTC
CASSLDHGQTYEQYF
>TRBJ2-5|-|few|TRBV11-2
TGTGCCAGCAGCTTAAGGGTGGCGAATCAAGAGACCCAGTACTTC
CASSLRVANQETQYF
>TRBJ1-5|TRBD1|many|TRBV7-9
TGTGCCAGCAGCTCCTGGACAGGGGATAATCAGCCCCAGCATTTT
CASSSWTGDNQPQHF
>TRBJ2-1|-|-|TRBV7-2
TGTGCCAGCAGCGATACTGGGGTCAGTCCTCCTTCCTACAATGAGCAGTTCTTC
CASSDTGVSPPSYNEQFF
>TRBJ1-5|TRBD1|-|TRBV27
TGTGCCAGCAGACAGGGGGCGCTGGAAAGCAATCAGCCCCAGCATTTT
CASRQGALESNQPQHF
>TRBJ2-2|-|-|TRBV11-2
TGTGCCAGCAGTCTAGCCCCCGGGGAGCTGTTTTTT
CASSLAPGELFF
>TRBJ2-1|-|-|TRBV19
TGTGCCAGTAGTATTCGTCTAGCGAGGAATGAGCAGTTCTTC
CASSIRLARNEQFF
>TRBJ2-7|TRBD1|-|TRBV27
TGTGCCAGCAACTTAGGGGGGACAGGCCCCTACGAGCAGTACTTC
CASNLGGTGPYEQYF
>TRBJ1-1|-|few|TRBV12-5
TGTGCTAGTGGGCTGGAAGTGAACACTGAAGCTTTCTTT
CASGLEVNTEAFF
>TRBJ2-7|-|many|TRBV20-1
TGCAGTGCTAGACGTGAAGACGGGATTTCTTACGAGCAGTACTTC
CSARREDGISYEQYF
>TRBJ2-2|TRBD2|few|TRBV5-8
TGTGCCAGCAGCTGGACCGGGACTAGCGGGAGGAAGGTCGGGGAGCTGTTTTTT
CASSWTGTSGRKVGELFF
>TRBJ2-1|-|-|TRBV7-8
TGTGCCAGCAGCTTAGATAGAACCGGCCAGGGTGAGCAGTTCTTC
CASSLDRTGQGEQFF
>TRBJ1-1|-|-|TRBV28
TGTGCCAGCAGTTTGCTAACGGGAAAGAACACTGAAGCTTTCTTT
CASSLLTGKNTEAFF
>TRBJ2-7|-|few|TRBV11-2
TGTGCCAGCAGCGCCCCCCGACTGTACCGGGAGCAGTACTTC
CASSAPRLYREQYF
>TRBJ1-1|TRBD1|few|TRBV29-1
TGCAGCGTTGGCGTCAGGGGGACTGAAGCTTTCTTT
CSVGVRGTEAFF
>TRBJ2-4|-|few|TRBV6-1
TGTGCCAGCAGTGAATTCGCGGCTGGGGGGATAGGCAAAAACATTCAGTACTTC
CASSEFAAGGIGKNIQYF